This T cell receptor (beta chain) originates from a study of response to subunit inactivated influenza vaccine. This clonotype was observed a few times. The CDR3 runs to 15 residues. CDR1 is SGHRS, CDR2 YFSETQ, per germline. Germline trimming cut 0 bases from V and 7 bases from J; bases unmatched to any gene: 10. A single record per CDR3 protein comes from TCRdb applying MiXCR to the RT-PCR reads. The table lists about 830,000 distinct CDR3 sequences, 18% of them singletons. The genes are TRBV5-1 and TRBJ2-7, with 7 positions matching TRBD1. Source: PBMCs from blood, taken around 5 days after vaccination. The TCR comes from a man aged 50 to 60 who received an inactivated influenza vaccine. CDR3 loop: CASSLVVSGGGEQYF. CDR3 DNA sequence: TGCGCCAGCAGCTTGGTGGTTTCAGGGGGTGGTGAGCAGTACTTC.